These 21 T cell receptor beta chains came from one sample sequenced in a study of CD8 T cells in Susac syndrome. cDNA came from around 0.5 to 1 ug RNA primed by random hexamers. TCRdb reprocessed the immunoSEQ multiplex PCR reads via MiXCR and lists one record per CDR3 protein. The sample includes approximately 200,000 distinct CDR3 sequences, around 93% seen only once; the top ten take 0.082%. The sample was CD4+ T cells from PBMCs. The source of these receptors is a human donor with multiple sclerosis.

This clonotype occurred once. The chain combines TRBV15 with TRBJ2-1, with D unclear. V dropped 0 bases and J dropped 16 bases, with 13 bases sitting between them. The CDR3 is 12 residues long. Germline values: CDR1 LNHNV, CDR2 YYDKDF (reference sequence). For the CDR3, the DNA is TGTGCCACCAGCAGAGATAAACCCCGTCAATTCTTC. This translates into CATSRDKPRQFF.

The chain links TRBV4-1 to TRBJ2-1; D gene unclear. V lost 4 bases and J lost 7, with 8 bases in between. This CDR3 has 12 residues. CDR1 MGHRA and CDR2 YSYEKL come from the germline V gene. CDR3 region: CASSLHLNEQFF. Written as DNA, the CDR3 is TGCGCCAGCAGCCTGCATTTAAATGAGCAGTTCTTC.

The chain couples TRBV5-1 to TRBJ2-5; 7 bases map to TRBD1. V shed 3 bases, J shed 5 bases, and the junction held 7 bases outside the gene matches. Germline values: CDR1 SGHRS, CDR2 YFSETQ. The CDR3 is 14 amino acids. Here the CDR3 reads CASSSDRAGETQYF. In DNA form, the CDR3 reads TGCGCCAGCAGCTCTGACAGGGCTGGGGAGACCCAGTACTTC.

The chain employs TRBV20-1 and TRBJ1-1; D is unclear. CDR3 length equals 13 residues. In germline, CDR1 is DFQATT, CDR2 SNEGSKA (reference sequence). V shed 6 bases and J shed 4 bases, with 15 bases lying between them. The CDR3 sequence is CSASTDPATEAFF. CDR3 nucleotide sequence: TGCAGTGCCTCTACCGACCCGGCCACTGAAGCTTTCTTT.

The CDR3 loop is CSVGQPNSPLHF. In nucleotides, the CDR3 is TGCAGCGTTGGACAGCCGAATTCACCCCTCCACTTT. V and J are TRBV29-1 and TRBJ1-6, with D perhaps matching TRBD1 (5 bases). The CDR3 runs to 12 residues. The V end was cut by 4 bases, the J end by 7 bases, with 8 bases between. Germline V lookup: CDR1 SQVTM, CDR2 ANQGSEA.

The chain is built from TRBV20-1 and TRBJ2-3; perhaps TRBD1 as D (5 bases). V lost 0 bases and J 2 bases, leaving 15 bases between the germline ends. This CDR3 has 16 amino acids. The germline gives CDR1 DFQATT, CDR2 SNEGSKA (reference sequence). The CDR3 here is CSARDSKQEFTDTQYF. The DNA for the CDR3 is TGCAGTGCTAGAGATTCGAAACAGGAGTTCACAGATACGCAGTATTTT.

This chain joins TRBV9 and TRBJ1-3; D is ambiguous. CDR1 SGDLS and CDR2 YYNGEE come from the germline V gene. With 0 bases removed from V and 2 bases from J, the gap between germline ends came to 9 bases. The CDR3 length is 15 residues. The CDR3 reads CASSVGADPGNTIYF. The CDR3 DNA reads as TGTGCCAGCAGCGTAGGAGCCGACCCTGGAAACACCATATATTTT.

In nucleotides, the CDR3 is TGTGCCAGCAGCCACCCAACGTTGGGAGCGGGGGGGAGCTACGAGCAGTACTTC. The encoded protein is CASSHPTLGAGGSYEQYF. The rearrangement joins TRBV3-1 to TRBJ2-7; 10 positions match TRBD2. The CDR3 extends over 18 amino acids. Germline trimming cut 3 bases from V and 3 bases from J; bases unmatched to any gene: 14. Germline V CDR1 and CDR2: LGHDT, YNNKEL (reference sequence).

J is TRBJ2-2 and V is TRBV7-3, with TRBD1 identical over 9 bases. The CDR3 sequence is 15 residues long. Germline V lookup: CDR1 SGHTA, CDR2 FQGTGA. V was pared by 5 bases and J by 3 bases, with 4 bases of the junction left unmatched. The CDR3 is CASSPQGADTGELFF. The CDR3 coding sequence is TGTGCCAGCAGCCCACAGGGGGCGGACACCGGGGAGCTGTTTTTT. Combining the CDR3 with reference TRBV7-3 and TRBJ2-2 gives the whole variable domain GAGVSQTPSNKVTEKGKYVELRCDPISGHTALYWYRQSLGQGPEFLIYFQGTGAADDSGLPNDRFFAVRPEGSVSTLKIQRTERGDSAVYLCASSPQGADTGELFFGEGSRLTVL.

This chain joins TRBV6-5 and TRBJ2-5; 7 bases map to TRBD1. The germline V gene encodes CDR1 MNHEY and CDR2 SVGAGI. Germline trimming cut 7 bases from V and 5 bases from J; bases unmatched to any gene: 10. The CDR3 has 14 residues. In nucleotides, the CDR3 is TGTGCCAGCACCTTCGACAGGGCGAGGGAGACCCAGTACTTC. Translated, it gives CASTFDRARETQYF.

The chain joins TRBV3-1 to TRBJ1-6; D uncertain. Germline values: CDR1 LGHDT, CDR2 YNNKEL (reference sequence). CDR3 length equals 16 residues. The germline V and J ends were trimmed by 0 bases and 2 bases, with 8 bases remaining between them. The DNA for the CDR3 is TGTGCCAGCAGCCAAGATCGCCGCGCCTATAATTCACCCCTCCACTTT. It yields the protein CASSQDRRAYNSPLHF.

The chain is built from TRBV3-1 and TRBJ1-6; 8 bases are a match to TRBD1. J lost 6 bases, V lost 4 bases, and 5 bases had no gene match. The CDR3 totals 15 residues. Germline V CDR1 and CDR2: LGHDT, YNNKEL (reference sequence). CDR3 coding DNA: TGTGCCAGCAGCCGTTACGACAGGGGTAATTCACCCCTCCACTTT. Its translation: CASSRYDRGNSPLHF.

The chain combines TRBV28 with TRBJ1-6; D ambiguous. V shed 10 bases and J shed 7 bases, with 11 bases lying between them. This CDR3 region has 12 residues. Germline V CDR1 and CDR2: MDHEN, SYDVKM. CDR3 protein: CATLPPNSPLHF. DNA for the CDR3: TGTGCCACCCTGCCCCCCAATTCACCCCTCCACTTT.

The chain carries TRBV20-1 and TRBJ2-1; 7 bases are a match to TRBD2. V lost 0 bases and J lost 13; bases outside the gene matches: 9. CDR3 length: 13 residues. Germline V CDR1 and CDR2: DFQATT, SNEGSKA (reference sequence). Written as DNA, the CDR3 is TGCAGTGCTAGAGATGGGACGGGGGGATCCCAGTTCTTC. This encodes CSARDGTGGSQFF.

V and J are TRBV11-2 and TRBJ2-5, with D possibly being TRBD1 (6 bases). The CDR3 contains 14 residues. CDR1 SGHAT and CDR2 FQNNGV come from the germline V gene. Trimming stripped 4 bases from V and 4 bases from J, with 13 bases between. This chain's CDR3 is CASSSNRDPETQYF. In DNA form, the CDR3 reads TGTGCCAGCAGCTCGAACAGGGACCCAGAGACCCAGTACTTC.

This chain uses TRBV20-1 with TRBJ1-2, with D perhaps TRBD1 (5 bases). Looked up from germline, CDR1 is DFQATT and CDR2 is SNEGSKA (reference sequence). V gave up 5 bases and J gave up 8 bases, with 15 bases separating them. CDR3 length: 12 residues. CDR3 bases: TGCAGTGCTTCCCAGGGACTTCGCGGCTACACCTTC. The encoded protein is CSASQGLRGYTF.

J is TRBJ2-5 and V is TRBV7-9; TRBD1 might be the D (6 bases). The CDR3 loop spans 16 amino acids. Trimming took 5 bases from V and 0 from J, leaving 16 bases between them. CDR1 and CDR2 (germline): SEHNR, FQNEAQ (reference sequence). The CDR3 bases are TGTGCCAGCAGCCTATTCGGACAGACCTACCAAGAGACCCAGTACTTC. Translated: CASSLFGQTYQETQYF.

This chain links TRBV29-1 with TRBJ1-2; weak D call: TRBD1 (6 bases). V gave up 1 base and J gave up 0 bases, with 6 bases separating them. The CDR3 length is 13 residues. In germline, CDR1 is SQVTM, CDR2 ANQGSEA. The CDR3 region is CSVEGTANYGYTF. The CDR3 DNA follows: TGCAGCGTTGAAGGGACAGCTAACTATGGCTACACCTTC.

DNA of the CDR3: TGCAGTGCCAGTCAGAATGAGCAGTTCTTC. Translating gives CSASQNEQFF. The J gene is TRBJ2-1, the V gene TRBV20-1; D remains unclear. Trimming removed 6 bases at V and 7 bases at J, with 7 bases between. There are 10 residues in the CDR3. The V gene's germline CDR1 is DFQATT and CDR2 SNEGSKA (reference sequence).

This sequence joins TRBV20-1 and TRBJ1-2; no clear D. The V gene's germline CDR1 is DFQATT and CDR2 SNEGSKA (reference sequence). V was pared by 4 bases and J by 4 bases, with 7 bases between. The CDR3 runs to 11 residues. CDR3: CSAKEVYGYTF. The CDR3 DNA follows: TGCAGTGCTAAGGAGGTCTATGGCTACACCTTC.

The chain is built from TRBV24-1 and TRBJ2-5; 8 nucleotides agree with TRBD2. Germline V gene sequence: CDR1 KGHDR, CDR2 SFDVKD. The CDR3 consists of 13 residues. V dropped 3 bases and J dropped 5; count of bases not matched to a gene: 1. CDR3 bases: TGTGCCACCAGTGATGGCGGGGGGGAGACCCAGTACTTC. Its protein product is CATSDGGGETQYF.